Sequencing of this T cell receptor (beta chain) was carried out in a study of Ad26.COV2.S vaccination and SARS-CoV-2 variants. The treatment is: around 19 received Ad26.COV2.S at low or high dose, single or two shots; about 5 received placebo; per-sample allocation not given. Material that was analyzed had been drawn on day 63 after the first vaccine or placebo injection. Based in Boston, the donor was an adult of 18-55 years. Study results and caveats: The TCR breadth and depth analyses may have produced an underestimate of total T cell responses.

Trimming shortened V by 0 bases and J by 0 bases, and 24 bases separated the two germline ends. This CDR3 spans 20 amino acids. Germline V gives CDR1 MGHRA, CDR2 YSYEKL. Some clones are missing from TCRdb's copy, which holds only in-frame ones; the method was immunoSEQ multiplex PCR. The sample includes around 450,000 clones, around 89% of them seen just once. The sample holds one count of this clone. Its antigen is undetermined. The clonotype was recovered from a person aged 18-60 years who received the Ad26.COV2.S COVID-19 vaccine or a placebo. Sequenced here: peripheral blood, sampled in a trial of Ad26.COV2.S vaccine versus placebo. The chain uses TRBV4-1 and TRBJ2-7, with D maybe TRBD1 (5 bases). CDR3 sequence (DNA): TGCGCCAGCAGCCAAGATCGGCGGATGGCAGGGCGTACGGGCTCCTACGAGCAGTACTTC. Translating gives CASSQDRRMAGRTGSYEQYF.